One and the same sample provided the 20 T cell receptor beta chains below, sequenced in a study of Graves' ophthalmopathy and Graves' hyperthyroidism. Transcripts of RNA were the source for amplifying TCR beta CDR3 regions. The authors performed first-round RT-PCR with HTBI primers and then a second-round multiplex PCR. TCRdb reprocessed the multiplex PCR reads with MiXCR, giving one entry per CDR3 protein. The profile covers a few hundred thousand distinct CDR3 sequences, with about two fifths appearing a single time and 3.5% to 5% taken by the ten largest. The sample was peripheral blood or thyroid tissue (not recorded which). These receptor sequences come from an adult man with Graves' hyperthyroidism.

This clonotype showed up many times. V is TRBV29-1 and J is TRBJ1-2; D gene unclear. Germline lookup yields CDR1 SQVTM and CDR2 ANQGSEA. The length of the CDR3 is 9 residues. V dropped 4 bases and J dropped 6 bases, with 3 bases sitting between them. CDR3 in DNA: TGCAGCGTTGGTGATGGCTACACCTTC. It is translated as CSVGDGYTF.

This chain joins TRBV29-1 and TRBJ2-7; TRBD1 matches 9 bases. V lost 3 bases to trimming and J lost 5 bases; unmatched junction nucleotides: 8. Germline CDR1 reads SQVTM; CDR2 reads ANQGSEA. The CDR3 covers 14 residues. The CDR3 loop is CSVDRLDRGNEQYF. CDR3 nucleotides: TGCAGCGTTGATAGGCTGGACAGGGGTAACGAGCAGTACTTC.

This clonotype was counted many times. This chain connects TRBV9 to TRBJ1-2, with D possibly being TRBD1 (5 bases). The CDR3 covers 14 residues. Germline loops: CDR1 SGDLS, CDR2 YYNGEE. V was cut by 3 bases and J by 4 bases, with 13 bases left in between. CDR3 DNA: TGTGCCAGCAGCGCAGGGACGGGCGGCTATGGCTACACCTTC. As protein: CASSAGTGGYGYTF. The full variable domain, completed using reference TRBV9 and TRBJ1-2, is DSGVTQTPKHLITATGQRVTLRCSPRSGDLSVYWYQQSLDQGLQFLIQYYNGEERAKGNILERFSAQQFPDLHSELNLSSLELGDSALYFCASSAGTGGYGYTFGSGTRLTVV.

The rearrangement uses TRBV12-3 or TRBV12-4 and TRBJ1-6; possibly TRBD1 for D (5 bases). The CDR3 is 14 amino acids. The ends were cut back, 6 bases at V and 5 bases at J, with 11 bases in the middle. The CDR3 reads CASSLETDNSPLHF. The CDR3 DNA reads TGTGCCAGCAGCCTCGAGACAGATAATTCACCCCTCCACTTT.

This clonotype was seen many times. The chain joins TRBV29-1 to TRBJ1-1; 8 bases fit TRBD1. V trimming: 7 bases; J trimming: 11 bases; junction bases outside the gene matches: 12. The CDR3 extends over 12 amino acids. CDR1 and CDR2 from the germline V gene are SQVTM and ANQGSEA. The chain's CDR3 is CSAFGQGAGAFF. DNA of the CDR3: TGCAGCGCTTTTGGGCAGGGGGCGGGCGCTTTCTTT.

This clonotype was seen a handful of times. This sequence joins TRBV28 and TRBJ1-5; D call uncertain. In germline, CDR1 is MDHEN, CDR2 SYDVKM. The CDR3 has 14 amino acids. The ends were cut back, 2 bases at V and 5 bases at J, with 10 bases in the middle. The CDR3 here is CASSLIGRDQPQHF. The CDR3, as DNA: TGTGCCAGCAGTTTAATAGGGAGGGATCAGCCCCAGCATTTT.

This clonotype has ten or more counts. The rearrangement joins TRBV19 to TRBJ1-4, with D possibly being TRBD1 (6 bases). The germline V and J ends were trimmed by 4 bases and 8 bases, with 14 bases remaining between them. The CDR3 runs to 14 residues. The germline gives CDR1 LNHDA, CDR2 SQIVND (reference sequence). Written as DNA, the CDR3 is TGTGCCAGTAGTACGCCCGACAGGAACGAAAAACTGTTTTTT. Its protein product is CASSTPDRNEKLFF.

On this clonotype itself: This may come from a read error, since a much larger clone is one base off. The V gene is TRBV5-1, the J gene TRBJ1-1; unclear D gene. The CDR3 has 14 residues. Trimming removed 0 bases from V and 1 base from J, with 7 bases in between. CDR1 is SGHRS, CDR2 YFSETQ, per germline. The CDR3, as DNA: TGCGCCAGCAGCTTGGTGTCGCAGAACACTGAAGCTTTCTTT. It is translated as CASSLVSQNTEAFF. Full variable domain (remainder filled in from reference TRBV5-1 and TRBJ1-1): KAGVTQTPRYLIKTRGQQVTLSCSPISGHRSVSWYQQTPGQGLQFLFEYFSETQRNKGNFPGRFSGRQFSNSRSEMNVSTLELGDSALYLCASSLVSQNTEAFFGQGTRLTVV.

This sequence joins TRBV12-3 or TRBV12-4 and TRBJ1-2, with no clear D. The CDR3 has 15 amino acids. V shed 5 bases and J shed 7 bases, with 20 bases lying between them. CDR3 loop: CASSPRSPPRGGYTF. The CDR3 bases are TGTGCCAGCAGTCCAAGGTCCCCCCCGCGTGGTGGCTACACCTTC.

This clonotype was seen ten or more times. V usage is TRBV6-1 and J usage is TRBJ1-2; no clear D. Germline CDR1 reads MNHNS; CDR2 reads SASEGT. The length of the CDR3 is 12 residues. V was pared by 3 bases and J by 7 bases, with 9 bases between. Written as DNA, the CDR3 is TGTGCCAGCAGTGACGCGGATCGTGGCTACACCTTC. Translated: CASSDADRGYTF.

The chain uses TRBV19 and TRBJ2-5, with 12 bases fitting TRBD1. From germline, CDR1 is LNHDA and CDR2 SQIVND (reference sequence). This CDR3 spans 17 amino acids. After removal of 3 bases from V and 4 bases from J, the junction contained 9 bases not matched to a gene. This CDR3 reads CASSMRAGQGASETQYF. The DNA for the CDR3 is TGTGCCAGTAGTATGAGGGCGGGACAGGGGGCCTCAGAGACCCAGTACTTC.

Concerning this clonotype itself: A read error may explain this, as a much larger clone is one base away. The chain's CDR3 is CASSFQRRLRGTFF. As DNA, the CDR3 is TGTGCCAGCAGTTTTCAAAGGCGGCTTAGAGGAACTTTCTTT. This chain links TRBV12-3 or TRBV12-4 with TRBJ1-1; D unclear. The V gene lost 3 bases and the J gene lost 12 bases, with 20 bases spanning the gap. The CDR3 contains 14 residues.

This clonotype has just a few counts. This rearrangement joins TRBV29-1 to TRBJ2-3, with 10 bases identical to TRBD2. CDR3 size: 13 residues. From germline, CDR1 is SQVTM and CDR2 ANQGSEA. J was trimmed by 5 bases and V by 7 bases; bases with no gene match: 6. The CDR3 DNA sequence: TGCAGCGGAGTAGCGGGAGGTATAGATACGCAGTATTTT. It encodes CSGVAGGIDTQYF.

V gene TRBV30 combines with J gene TRBJ1-6; D is undetermined. The CDR3 contains 13 residues. Trimming left V 4 bases short and J 0 bases short, with 4 bases between. Per the germline V gene, CDR1 is GTSNPN and CDR2 is SVGIG (reference sequence). As DNA, the CDR3 is TGTGCCTGGACGCGCTCCTATAATTCACCCCTCCACTTT. Translation gives CAWTRSYNSPLHF.

The chain employs TRBV20-1 and TRBJ2-3; TRBD2 aligns across 13 bases. Germline loops: CDR1 DFQATT, CDR2 SNEGSKA (reference sequence). V was clipped by 5 bases and J by 2 bases; unmatched bases: 16. CDR3 length equals 19 residues. CDR3 bases: TGCAGTGCTGGGTCCGAACCGGGACTAGCGGGGTGGATCACAGATACGCAGTATTTT. It codes for CSAGSEPGLAGWITDTQYF.

J is TRBJ2-2 and V is TRBV20-1; 9 nucleotides match TRBD1. This CDR3 contains 14 residues. Per germline, CDR1 DFQATT and CDR2 SNEGSKA (reference sequence). J gave up 3 bases and V 3 bases, and 2 bases lay outside the gene matches. The CDR3 reads CSARGDRDTGELFF. In nucleotides, the CDR3 is TGCAGTGCTAGGGGGGACAGGGACACCGGGGAGCTGTTTTTT.

This chain links TRBV10-2 with TRBJ1-2; no clear D. Germline CDR1 and CDR2: WSHSY and SAAADI. The CDR3 totals 11 residues. V was clipped by 6 bases and J by 4 bases, with 6 bases between them. The CDR3 region has the DNA TGCGCCAGCAGAGATACCTATGGCTACACCTTC. This translates into CASRDTYGYTF.

The genes are TRBV5-4 and TRBJ2-6, with 8 bases identical to TRBD2. The V and J ends lost 0 bases and 0 bases, in that order; junction bases with no gene match: 5. The germline gives CDR1 SGHNT, CDR2 YYREEE (reference sequence). The CDR3 consists of 18 residues. For the CDR3, the DNA is TGTGCCAGCAGCTTGGCCGGTGCGGGGGGCTCTGGGGCCAACGTCCTGACTTTC. This translates into CASSLAGAGGSGANVLTF.

This clonotype was recorded at least ten times. This chain connects TRBV20-1 to TRBJ2-2; D not resolved. Trimming pared 5 bases from V and 7 bases from J, leaving 11 bases between. Looked up from germline, CDR1 is DFQATT and CDR2 is SNEGSKA (reference sequence). The CDR3 runs to 12 residues. The DNA for the CDR3 is TGCAGTGCTGAGTGGGGTAACGGGGAGCTGTTTTTT. It is translated as CSAEWGNGELFF.

The chain couples TRBV7-9 to TRBJ2-5; 13 positions agree with TRBD2. J was trimmed by 11 bases and V by 5 bases; bases with no gene match: 23. The CDR3 length is 19 residues. In germline, CDR1 is SEHNR, CDR2 FQNEAQ (reference sequence). The CDR3 sequence is CASSAPDGLAGDQTDTQYF. CDR3 nucleotide sequence: TGTGCCAGCAGCGCACCCGACGGACTAGCGGGAGATCAGACAGATACGCAGTACTTC.